This TCR beta chain derives from a study of T cell responses to AZD1222 COVID-19 vaccine (dated by TCRdb to 2020 to 2022). Concerning the study at large: Because spike-specific TCR depth and breadth did not differ between the two schedules, AZD1222 recipients who got a second dose at roughly 4 weeks were pooled with those who got a second dose at roughly 12 weeks. Enrollment into the trials was organized by age into subgroups of 18-55, 56-69 and 70-plus years, and those subgroups contained 148, 28 and 57 TCR-sequenced participants, respectively. A total of just over 230 trial participants underwent TCR sequencing, of whom some 200 had received two doses of AZD1222 and around 25 had received two doses of the MenACWY control vaccine.

The study at large found these results: The 56-69-year group was small, and its depth increase did not reach significance, likely because of low power. Participants were mostly white British and included more females than males, and it was suggested by the authors that clonal diversity may have been underestimated. Vaccine-associated CD4 TCRs spanned the whole spike protein, with dominant responses in regions 160-218 and 743-854. Because no samples from the day 14 peak response were available, repertoires could be characterized only after the peak T cell response. Conclusions about previously exposed vaccinees are limited because only five to seven AZD1222 recipients were SARS-CoV-2 seropositive at baseline. Nearly half of unique spike-specific TCRs reportedly recognized epitopes outside regions mutated in the B.1.351 and B.1.1.7 variants. After two AZD1222 doses, both the breadth and the depth of spike-specific TCRs were significantly higher than at day 0 and than in MenACWY recipients.

On this clone: There is no known antigen for this receptor. There are no base qualities to consult, and no much larger clone falls within one base.

CDR1 and CDR2 are read off the germline V gene (reference sequence) as MNHEY and SMNVEV. Trimming removed 2 bases from V and 9 bases from J, leaving 20 bases between the germline ends. The CDR3 runs 17 amino acids, cysteine and phenylalanine included. The only DNA kept is the CDR3, 51 bases in frame from the first base. The meaning of the sample's time point label: baseline before first vaccination. The vaccinee samples were drawn from two UK trials, COV001 and COV002, one of which was a single-blind randomized controlled phase 2/3 trial testing AZD1222 (ChAdOx1 nCoV-19) in healthy adults. Trial participant PBMC samples were collected at day 0 and day 28 after the second dose for TCRbeta chain sequencing. The CDR3 regions of human TCRbeta chains were analyzed by immunosequencing. On the study's bioinformatics: Repertoire TCRs were checked for matches against a reference library of SARS-CoV-2-specific TCRs that had been generated using the MIRA antigen-specificity platform. Breadth meant the fraction of unique TCRs that were SARS-CoV-2-associated, whereas depth meant the fraction of total T cells that were SARS-CoV-2-associated. Each spike-specific TCR was assigned to its reactive spike region and to a CD4 or CD8 class using the MIRA data. Log10-transformed breadth and depth values were compared by one-way ANOVA with Sidak's multiple comparisons tests. What TCRdb holds here is the immuneACCESS table cut down to in-frame rearrangements. Part of the clones is not present; checked against another copy, under half of the missing clones reflect an unresolved V gene, and the others are unexplained. The DNA was the basis for D and trimming; V, J and clone size are from that table. In all, the sample holds around 75,000 clones, and around 84% of those were seen once. Around an eighth of the sample is held by the ten biggest clonotypes.

The source was peripheral blood, collected on day 0 of AZD1222 vaccination. Here the chain combines TRBV27 and TRBJ1-6, with TRBD1 tentatively as D gene (5 bases match). The source is an adult in good health. The CDR3 here reads CASSLIGTPGRGSPLHF. The DNA is TGTGCCAGCAGTTTAATAGGGACCCCCGGACGAGGTTCACCCCTCCACTTT.